The 19 T cell receptor beta chains given below trace back to one sample, sequenced in a study of cytomegalovirus exposure and HLA in healthy donors. The PCR was carried out with 60 Vbeta primers and 13 Jbeta primers. The table came from immunoSEQ multiplex PCR; TCRdb's copy has only in-frame clones and leaves some out. This table holds 55,000 to 85,000 clones, 70% to 90% found once. The sample consisted of PBMCs. These receptors were taken from a woman aged 25 to 39 in good health and CMV-seronegative.

This chain connects TRBV9 to TRBJ2-3; the match to TRBD1 covers 8 bases. From germline, CDR1 is SGDLS and CDR2 YYNGEE. The CDR3 consists of 13 residues. Trimming took 4 bases from V and 6 from J; bases not matched to a gene: 4. This chain's CDR3 is CASSLDRGDTQYF. As DNA, the CDR3 is TGTGCCAGCAGCCTTGACAGGGGCGATACGCAGTATTTT.

As regards this clone: At one of its ends the junction is not consistent with the germline gene, which may arise from a read error. The chain has TRBV7-9 and TRBJ2-7; 7 bases are shared with TRBD1. Germline CDR1 reads SEHNR; CDR2 reads FQNEAQ (reference sequence). The CDR3 length is 14 residues. The CDR3 spells CSSSSDRRSYEQYF. CDR3 DNA sequence: TGTTCCAGCAGCTCGGACAGGCGCTCCTACGAGCAGTACTTC.

The CDR3 DNA reads TGTGCCAGTTCTCCTCAGGGGCGTGGGGAGACCCAGTACTTC. Its translation is CASSPQGRGETQYF. The chain recombines TRBV2 with TRBJ2-5; tentatively, D is TRBD1 (6 bases). The V gene lost 9 bases and the J gene lost 5 bases, with 19 bases spanning the gap. The V gene's germline CDR1 is SNHLY and CDR2 FYNNEI. The CDR3 sequence is 14 residues long.

The chain employs TRBV5-6 and TRBJ2-7, with a weak D call TRBD1 (5 bases). The germline gives CDR1 SGHDT, CDR2 YYEEEE. The CDR3 covers 14 residues. Trimming took off 4 bases at V and 3 bases at J, with 14 bases between the two ends. The CDR3 is CASSPRQTYYEQYF. In nucleotides, the CDR3 is TGTGCCAGCAGCCCACGACAGACCTACTACGAGCAGTACTTC.

This clone came up once. The V call is TRBV4-1, the J call TRBJ1-5; 9 bases map to TRBD1. CDR1 and CDR2 from the germline V gene are MGHRA and YSYEKL. Trimming took 0 bases from V and 0 from J; bases not matched to a gene: 12. The CDR3 length is 20 residues. The CDR3: CASSQDMGTGPFNSNQPQHF. In nucleotides, the CDR3 is TGCGCCAGCAGCCAAGATATGGGGACAGGGCCTTTTAATAGCAATCAGCCCCAGCATTTT.

The rearrangement uses TRBV7-9 and TRBJ2-2; TRBD2 aligns across 9 bases. The trim removed 5 bases at V and 1 base at J, leaving 8 bases unmatched. The CDR3 length is 17 residues. CDR1 and CDR2 (germline): SEHNR, FQNEAQ (reference sequence). CDR3: CASSPASGIRNTGELFF. The CDR3 DNA reads as TGTGCCAGCAGCCCTGCTAGCGGGATAAGGAACACCGGGGAGCTGTTTTTT.

This chain joins TRBV30 and TRBJ1-3, with a weak D call TRBD1 (5 bases). Germline V gene lookup returns CDR1 GTSNPN and CDR2 SVGIG (reference sequence). The CDR3 length is 14 residues. V was pared by 2 bases and J by 4 bases, with 12 bases between. The CDR3 nucleotides read TGTGCCTGGAGTCAAGTCCCAGGGGGAAACACCATATATTTT. Its protein is CAWSQVPGGNTIYF.

This chain links TRBV7-2 with TRBJ2-7, with D possibly TRBD2 on 6 matching bases. The germline V gene encodes CDR1 SGHTA and CDR2 FQGNSA. Trimming pared 1 base from V and 1 base from J, leaving 14 bases between. The CDR3 totals 16 residues. The CDR3 DNA reads TGTGCCAGCAGCTTAGTAGGCGGGACGATATCCTACGAGCAGTACTTC. Translation gives CASSLVGGTISYEQYF.

This chain joins TRBV29-1 and TRBJ2-5; 13 positions match TRBD2. The closer fit of TRBJ2-7 to the DNA end suggests the J call may be wrong. The CDR3 is made up of 15 amino acids. Per the germline V gene, CDR1 is SQVTM and CDR2 is ANQGSEA. DNA for the CDR3: TGCAGCGCCTTCGGACTAGCGGGAGCAAACTACGAGCAGTACTTC. Translated: CSAFGLAGANYEQYF.

V is TRBV7-2 and J is TRBJ2-5; weak D call: TRBD1 (6 bases). Trimming cost V 1 base and J 5 bases, with 8 bases left between them. Looked up from germline, CDR1 is SGHTA and CDR2 is FQGNSA. CDR3 length: 13 amino acids. CDR3 in amino acids: CASSLVTGETQYF. The CDR3 DNA reads as TGTGCCAGCAGCTTAGTAACAGGGGAGACCCAGTACTTC.

This clone was observed a single time. This chain uses TRBV18 with TRBJ2-2, with D perhaps TRBD1 (6 bases). The CDR3 sequence is 17 residues long. CDR1 KGHSH and CDR2 LQKENI come from the germline V gene. Trimming cost V 6 bases and J 1 base, with 18 bases left between them. CDR3 residues: CASSPTFDRLNTGELFF. The CDR3 DNA follows: TGTGCCAGCTCGCCTACCTTCGACAGGTTGAACACCGGGGAGCTGTTTTTT.

The chain is built from TRBV30 and TRBJ2-3; D is perhaps TRBD2 (6 bases). The germline V gene encodes CDR1 GTSNPN and CDR2 SVGIG (reference sequence). Trimming stripped 2 bases from V and 4 bases from J, with 13 bases between. The CDR3 sequence is 14 residues long. The CDR3 protein is CAWSRGTQADTQYF. The DNA for the CDR3 is TGTGCCTGGAGTCGGGGGACCCAGGCAGATACGCAGTATTTT.

This chain joins TRBV4-1 and TRBJ1-1; possibly TRBD1 for D (6 bases). The CDR3 consists of 16 residues. V was pared by 2 bases and J by 4 bases, with 17 bases between. From germline, CDR1 is MGHRA and CDR2 YSYEKL. CDR3 DNA sequence: TGCGCCAGCAGCCAACTACAGGGCCGAGGGTCCACTGAAGCTTTCTTT. This encodes CASSQLQGRGSTEAFF.

This clone has only a few counts. The chain uses TRBV5-4 and TRBJ1-1; unclear D gene. The CDR3 totals 14 residues. Germline V gene data show CDR1 as SGHNT and CDR2 as YYREEE (reference sequence). V shed 0 bases and J shed 0 bases, with 6 bases lying between them. CDR3 nucleotides: TGTGCCAGCAGCTTGGTCGGGGTGAACACTGAAGCTTTCTTT. This codes for CASSLVGVNTEAFF.

This rearrangement joins TRBV5-1 to TRBJ2-3; 11 bases map to TRBD2. Trimming took 4 bases from V and 3 from J; bases not matched to a gene: 4. The germline CDR1 and CDR2 sequences are SGHRS and YFSETQ. This CDR3 is built from 15 residues. The CDR3 is CASSQGLAATDTQYF. The CDR3 DNA reads as TGCGCCAGCAGCCAGGGACTAGCGGCTACAGATACGCAGTATTTT.

V and J are TRBV5-4 and TRBJ2-1; TRBD2 agrees at 9 bases. Germline loops: CDR1 SGHNT, CDR2 YYREEE (reference sequence). V lost 0 bases and J lost 8; bases outside the gene matches: 15. The CDR3 extends over 18 amino acids. This CDR3 is CASSLAPLLSGRSDEQFF. The CDR3 coding sequence is TGTGCCAGCAGCTTGGCCCCCCTATTAAGCGGGAGGTCGGATGAGCAGTTCTTC.

Points on this clone: A junction end diverges from the germline sequence, so it may reflect a read error. The sample carries other DNA sequences with the same CDR3. This chain connects TRBV19 to TRBJ2-1, with TRBD2 as a possible D gene (5 bases). The CDR3 spans 15 residues. Germline CDR1 reads LNHDA; CDR2 reads SQIVND (reference sequence). Written as DNA, the CDR3 is TGTGCCAGTAGTATCAACAGCGGCTCCTACAATGAGCAATTCTTC. Translating it yields CASSINSGSYNEQFF.

The chain employs TRBV5-1 and TRBJ2-7; no clear D. Trimming cost V 0 bases and J 0 bases, with 7 bases left between them. In germline, CDR1 is SGHRS, CDR2 YFSETQ. The CDR3 contains 14 residues. CDR3 nucleotide sequence: TGCGCCAGCAGCTTGGTGCCTAGCTCCTACGAGCAGTACTTC. This sequence encodes CASSLVPSSYEQYF.

This rearrangement joins TRBV9 to TRBJ2-7; 7 bases are a match to TRBD2. The CDR3 is 15 amino acids. Germline V gives CDR1 SGDLS, CDR2 YYNGEE. Germline trimming cut 2 bases from V and 2 bases from J; bases unmatched to any gene: 7. The CDR3 DNA reads TGTGCCAGCAGCGTTGCGCTAGCGGACACCTACGAGCAGTACTTC. Residues: CASSVALADTYEQYF.